A selection of T cell receptor beta chains follows, all from one sample in a study of CD8 T cells in Susac syndrome. Each CDR3 protein gets one entry after TCRdb re-called the immunoSEQ multiplex PCR reads with MiXCR. Of 110,000 or so distinct CDR3 sequences in the sample, approximately 94% were seen once. The material sequenced was CD4+ T cells from PBMCs. The receptors were sampled from a human donor in good health. The conserved cysteine and the conserved F or W are not part of the CDR3 here. Fields, in order: V gene, J gene, CDR3 protein.

TRBV18	TRBJ2-1	ASSSPTSATYNEQF
TRBV13	TRBJ2-1	ASSLGGLAGGHEQF
TRBV2	TRBJ2-3	ASTRQGGSTDTQY
TRBV6-2/TRBV6-3	TRBJ2-5	ASSYSGSRETQY
TRBV25-1	TRBJ2-1	ASSEGLAPSYNEQF
TRBV4-1	TRBJ2-4	ASSQDDRANIQY
TRBV5-1	TRBJ1-5	ARNGRRSNQPQH
TRBV7-2	TRBJ1-2	ASSDNFRVPSGYT
TRBV12-3/TRBV12-4	TRBJ2-3	ASSHPLAGGPTDTQY
TRBV4-3	TRBJ2-2	ASSLQSDNTGELF
TRBV5-1	TRBJ1-1	ASSNAGGDQEAF
TRBV19	TRBJ2-5	ASSIQGGETQY